This entry concerns a single T cell receptor (beta chain). Profiling relied on immunoSEQ multiplex PCR, and the TCRdb table lists in-frame clones only, not all of them. The sample shows 75,000 to 100,000 clones, 75% to 90% of them seen only once. The sample comes from a study of T cell responses to AZD1222 COVID-19 vaccine. CDR1 SGHTA and CDR2 FQGNSA come from the germline V gene. V shed 5 bases, J shed 8 bases, and the junction held 9 bases outside the gene matches. The CDR3 extends over 15 amino acids. This sample comprised peripheral blood, obtained on day 0 of AZD1222 vaccination. The clonotype was recovered from an adult in good health. The rearrangement uses TRBV7-2 and TRBJ2-1; TRBD2 matches at 10 bases. This CDR3 reads CASSPGLAEGHEQFF. The CDR3 DNA is TGTGCCAGCAGCCCAGGACTAGCGGAGGGACATGAGCAGTTCTTC.